This T cell receptor (beta chain) derives from a study of shared clonotypes between healthy human individuals. Study findings and constraints: Clonotypes shared by all four sorted-subset donors had higher generation probabilities than non-shared clonotypes.

Turning to this clone: Its antigen is unknown.

The protocol was immunoSEQ multiplex PCR, while the TCRdb copy is restricted to in-frame clones and leaves out a portion. This sample has 850,000 to 1,200,000 clones, with around 76% found just once. Material for sequencing was memory CD4+ T cells sorted from blood. Subset here: CD45RA-negative fraction. The receptor's source is a man aged 18-30 years in good health.

DNA for the CDR3: TGTGCCAGCTTAGAAACCTGGGGCACCGGGGAGCTGTTTTTT. The encoded protein is CASLETWGTGELFF. The V gene is TRBV18, the J gene TRBJ2-2, with D unresolved. Trimming pared 7 bases from V and 4 bases from J, leaving 13 bases between. Germline V gene sequence: CDR1 KGHSH, CDR2 LQKENI. This CDR3 is 14 amino acids long.